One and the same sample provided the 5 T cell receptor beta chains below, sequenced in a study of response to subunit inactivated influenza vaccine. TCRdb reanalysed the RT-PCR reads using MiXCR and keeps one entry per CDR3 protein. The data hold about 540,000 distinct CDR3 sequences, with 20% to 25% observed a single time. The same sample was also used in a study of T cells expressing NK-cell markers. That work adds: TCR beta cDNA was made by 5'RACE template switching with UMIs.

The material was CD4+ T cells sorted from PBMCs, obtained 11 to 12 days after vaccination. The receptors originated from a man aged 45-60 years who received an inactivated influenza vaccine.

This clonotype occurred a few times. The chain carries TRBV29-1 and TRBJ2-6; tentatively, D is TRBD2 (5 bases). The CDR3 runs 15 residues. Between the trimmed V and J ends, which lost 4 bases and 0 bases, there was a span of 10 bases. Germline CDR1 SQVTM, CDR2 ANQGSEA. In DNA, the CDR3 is TGCAGCGTTGGAGGGTCCCACTCTGGGGCCAACGTCCTGACTTTC. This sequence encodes CSVGGSHSGANVLTF.

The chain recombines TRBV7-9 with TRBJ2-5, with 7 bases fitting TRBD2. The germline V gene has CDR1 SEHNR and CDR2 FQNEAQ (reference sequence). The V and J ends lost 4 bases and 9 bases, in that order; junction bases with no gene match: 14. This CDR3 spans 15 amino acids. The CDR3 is CASSSSGTQKGAQYF. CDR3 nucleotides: TGTGCCAGCAGCTCAAGCGGGACGCAAAAAGGGGCCCAGTACTTC.

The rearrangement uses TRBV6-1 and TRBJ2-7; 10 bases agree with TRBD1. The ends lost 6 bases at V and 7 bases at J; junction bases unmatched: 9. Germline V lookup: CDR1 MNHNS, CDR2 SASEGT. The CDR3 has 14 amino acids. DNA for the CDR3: TGTGCCAGCAGACCCGACAGGGGGCCTGGGGAGCAGTACTTC. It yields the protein CASRPDRGPGEQYF.

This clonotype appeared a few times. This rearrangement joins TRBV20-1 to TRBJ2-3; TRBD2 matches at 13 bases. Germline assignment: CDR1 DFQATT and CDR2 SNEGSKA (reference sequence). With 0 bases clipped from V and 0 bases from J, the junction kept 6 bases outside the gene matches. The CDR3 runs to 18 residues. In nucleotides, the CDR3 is TGCAGTGCTAGAGACCCAGGGACTAGCGGGGTTAGCACAGATACGCAGTATTTT. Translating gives CSARDPGTSGVSTDTQYF.

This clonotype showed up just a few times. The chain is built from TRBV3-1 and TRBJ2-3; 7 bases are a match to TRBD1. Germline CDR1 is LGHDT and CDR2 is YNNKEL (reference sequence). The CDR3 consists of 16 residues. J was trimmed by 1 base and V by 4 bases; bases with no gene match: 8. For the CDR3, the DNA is TGTGCCAGCAGCCCCTTGTCCGGACAGGGCACAGATACGCAGTATTTT. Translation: CASSPLSGQGTDTQYF.